A single sample gave rise to the 12 T cell receptor beta chains below, sequenced in a study of CD8+ T cells in alopecia areata. As to treatment: oral pan-JAK inhibitor, 5-10 mg twice daily. Extracted from the samples, RNA was reverse transcribed into cDNA to serve as the sequencing template. TCRdb's copy holds only in-frame clones and misses some; the assay was immunoSEQ multiplex PCR. The sample yields fewer than 250,000 clones, less than 45% seen once. This specimen was CD4+ T cells sorted from blood, taken at roughly week 30, from a patient treated with tofacitinib. These receptors were obtained from a human donor with alopecia areata.

The chain couples TRBV5-1 to TRBJ2-7, with 7 bases matching TRBD1. V gave up 5 bases and J gave up 1 base; unmatched junction bases: 6. This CDR3 spans 14 amino acids. Germline V gene lookup returns CDR1 SGHRS and CDR2 YFSETQ. DNA of the CDR3: TGCGCCAGCAGTAGTAACAGGGGATCCTACGAGCAGTACTTC. Translation: CASSSNRGSYEQYF.

The V call is TRBV25-1, the J call TRBJ2-7, with D possibly matching TRBD1 (6 bases). The CDR3 has 13 residues. Trimming took off 4 bases at V and 3 bases at J, with 10 bases between the two ends. CDR1 and CDR2 from the germline V gene are MGHDK and SYGVNS. The CDR3 here is CASSGQGFYEQYF. In DNA, the CDR3 is TGTGCCAGCAGTGGGCAGGGGTTCTACGAGCAGTACTTC.

V gene TRBV7-8 combines with J gene TRBJ2-3; 15 nucleotides match TRBD2. V was pared by 3 bases and J by 7 bases, with 5 bases of the junction left unmatched. CDR3 size: 16 residues. CDR1 SGHVS and CDR2 FQNEAQ come from the germline V gene. The CDR3 DNA reads as TGTGCCAGCAGCTTTCGGACTAGCGGGAGGGCCAATACGCAGTATTTT. Translating gives CASSFRTSGRANTQYF.

In DNA, the CDR3 is TGTGCCAGCAGTGGGTACACAAGCTCCTACAATGAGCAGTTCTTC. Its protein is CASSGYTSSYNEQFF. J is TRBJ2-1 and V is TRBV2; no reliable D call. This CDR3 spans 15 amino acids. The germline V gene encodes CDR1 SNHLY and CDR2 FYNNEI. V was shortened by 4 bases and J by 0 bases, with 10 bases between the two germline ends.

This clone turned up a few times. This same CDR3 is encoded by further DNA sequences in the sample. V and J are TRBV18 and TRBJ2-3; no firm D call. The CDR3 contains 13 residues. Germline-derived CDR1 and CDR2 are KGHSH and LQKENI. V was clipped by 0 bases and J by 1 base, with 2 bases between them. CDR3 nucleotide sequence: TGTGCCAGCTCACCACCGGGCACAGATACGCAGTATTTT. This sequence encodes CASSPPGTDTQYF.

This clone was recorded a few times. V usage is TRBV5-1 and J usage is TRBJ2-2, with a possible D match to TRBD1 (5 bases). The V gene's germline CDR1 is SGHRS and CDR2 YFSETQ. V lost 0 bases and J 1 base, leaving 13 bases between the germline ends. The CDR3 extends over 17 amino acids. CDR3 amino acids: CASSLDSDKLNTGELFF. Written as DNA, the CDR3 is TGCGCCAGCAGCTTGGACTCGGACAAGCTGAACACCGGGGAGCTGTTTTTT.

This clone was picked up a small number of times. The V gene is TRBV30, the J gene TRBJ1-1, with unresolved D. V lost 1 base and J lost 1, with 7 bases in between. Germline V gene sequence: CDR1 GTSNPN, CDR2 SVGIG (reference sequence). The CDR3 extends over 13 amino acids. In DNA form, the CDR3 reads TGTGCCTGGAGTGCAGCTCCGAACACTGAAGCTTTCTTT. Translating gives CAWSAAPNTEAFF.

The chain has TRBV10-3 and TRBJ2-7, with D maybe TRBD1 (5 bases). This CDR3 has 13 residues. Germline CDR1 reads ENHRY; CDR2 reads SYGVKD. V lost 11 bases, J lost 3 bases, and 17 bases lay in between. The CDR3 reads CAPHRTKHYEQYF. The CDR3 DNA sequence: TGTGCCCCGCATAGGACAAAGCACTACGAGCAGTACTTC.

V and J are TRBV4-1 and TRBJ2-2, with D uncertain. V lost 3 bases and J lost 0, with 14 bases in between. Germline CDR1 reads MGHRA; CDR2 reads YSYEKL. This CDR3 comprises 17 residues. The CDR3 reads CASSHLNLFSNTGELFF. CDR3 DNA: TGCGCCAGCAGCCACCTCAACCTTTTTTCGAACACCGGGGAGCTGTTTTTT.

The sample holds a few counts of this clone. In the same sample, other DNA sequences code for this CDR3. V usage is TRBV30 and J usage is TRBJ2-1; D not resolved. The germline gives CDR1 GTSNPN, CDR2 SVGIG (reference sequence). The CDR3 has 11 amino acids. The V end lost 0 bases, the J end lost 4 bases, and 1 base lay between the germline ends. The CDR3, as DNA: TGTGCCTGGAGTGTATACAATGAGCAGTTCTTC. Amino acid sequence: CAWSVYNEQFF.

In this sample, this clone turned up a few times. The chain is built from TRBV27 and TRBJ2-7; D is possibly TRBD2 (5 bases). Germline CDR1 is MNHEY and CDR2 is SMNVEV (reference sequence). Trimming stripped 6 bases from V and 2 bases from J, with 17 bases between. This CDR3 contains 15 residues. CDR3 bases: TGTGCCAGCAGCCCCTTGGGGAAGACTACCTACGAGCAGTACTTC. It translates to CASSPLGKTTYEQYF.

The chain links TRBV29-1 to TRBJ2-2; D is ambiguous. V was shortened by 7 bases and J by 4 bases, with 13 bases between the two germline ends. CDR1 is SQVTM, CDR2 ANQGSEA, per germline. This CDR3 has 13 residues. Here the CDR3 DNA reads TGCAGCGCCCGCTGGACGGGCACCGGGGAGCTGTTTTTT. Translated: CSARWTGTGELFF.